This TCR beta chain was obtained from a study of T cell responses to AZD1222 COVID-19 vaccine. The CDR3 extends over 16 amino acids. Trimming took off 5 bases at V and 2 bases at J, with 18 bases between the two ends. In germline, CDR1 is LGHDT, CDR2 YNNKEL (reference sequence). The study, taken as a whole, reports: Clonal diversity was possibly underestimated, and the donors were mostly white British, with more females. AZD1222 recipients seropositive at baseline numbered only 5 or 6. Repertoires were obtained only post-peak T cell response.

Here immunoSEQ multiplex PCR was the method, and the copy in TCRdb shows in-frame clones only, minus some. The sample shows more than 100,000 clones, approximately 92% of them seen only once. Note on this clone: Its antigen is not known.

The specimen comprised peripheral blood, sampled on day 0 of AZD1222 vaccination. This TCR derives from an adult in good health. The gene calls are TRBV3-1 (or the pseudogene TRBV3-2) and TRBJ2-5, with D possibly TRBD1 on 5 matching bases. CDR3 DNA: TGTGCCAGCAGCGATGACAGAGCACCCCTTCAAGAGACCCAGTACTTC. Translating gives CASSDDRAPLQETQYF.